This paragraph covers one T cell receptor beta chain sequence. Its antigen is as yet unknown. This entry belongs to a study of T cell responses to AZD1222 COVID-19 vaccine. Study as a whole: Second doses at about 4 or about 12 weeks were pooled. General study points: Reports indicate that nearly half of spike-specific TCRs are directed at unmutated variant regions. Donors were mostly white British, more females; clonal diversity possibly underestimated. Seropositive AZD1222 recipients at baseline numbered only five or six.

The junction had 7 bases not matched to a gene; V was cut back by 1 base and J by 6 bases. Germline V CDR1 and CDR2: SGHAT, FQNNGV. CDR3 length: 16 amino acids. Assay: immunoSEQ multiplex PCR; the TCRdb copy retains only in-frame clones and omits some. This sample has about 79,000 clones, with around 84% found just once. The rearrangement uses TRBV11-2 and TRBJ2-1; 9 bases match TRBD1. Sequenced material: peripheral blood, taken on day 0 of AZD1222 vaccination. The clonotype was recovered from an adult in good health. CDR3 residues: CASSLAGTGTGNEQFF. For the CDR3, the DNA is TGTGCCAGCAGCTTAGCTGGGACAGGGACGGGCAATGAGCAGTTCTTC.